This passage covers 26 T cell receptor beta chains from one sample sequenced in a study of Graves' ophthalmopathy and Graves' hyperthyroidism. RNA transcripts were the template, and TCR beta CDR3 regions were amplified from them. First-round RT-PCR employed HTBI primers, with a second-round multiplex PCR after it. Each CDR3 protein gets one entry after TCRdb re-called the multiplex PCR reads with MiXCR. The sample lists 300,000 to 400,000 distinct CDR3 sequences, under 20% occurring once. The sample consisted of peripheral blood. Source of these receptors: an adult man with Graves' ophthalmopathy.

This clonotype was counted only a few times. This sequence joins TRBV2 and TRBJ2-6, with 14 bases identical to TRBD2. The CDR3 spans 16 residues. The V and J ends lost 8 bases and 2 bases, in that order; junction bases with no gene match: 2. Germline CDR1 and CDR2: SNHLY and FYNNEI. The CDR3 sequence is CASRLAGGPGANVLTF. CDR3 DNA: TGTGCCAGCCGACTAGCGGGAGGGCCTGGGGCCAACGTCCTGACTTTC. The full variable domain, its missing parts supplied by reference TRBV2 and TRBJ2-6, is EPEVTQTPSHQVTQMGQEVILRCVPISNHLYFYWYRQILGQKVEFLVSFYNNEISEKSEIFDDQFSVERPDGSNFTLKIRSTKLEDSAMYFCASRLAGGPGANVLTFGAGSRLTVL.

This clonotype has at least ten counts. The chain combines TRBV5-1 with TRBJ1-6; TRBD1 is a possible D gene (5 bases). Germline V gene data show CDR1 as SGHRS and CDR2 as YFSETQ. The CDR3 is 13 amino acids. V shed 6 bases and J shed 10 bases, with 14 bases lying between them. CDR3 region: CASKGPLSSPLHF. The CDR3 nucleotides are TGCGCCAGCAAGGGACCGCTTAGCTCACCCCTCCACTTT.

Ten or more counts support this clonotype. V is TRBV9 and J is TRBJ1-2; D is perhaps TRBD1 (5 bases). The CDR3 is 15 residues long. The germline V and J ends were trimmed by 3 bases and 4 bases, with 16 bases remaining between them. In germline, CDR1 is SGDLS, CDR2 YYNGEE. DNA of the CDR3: TGTGCCAGCAGCGCTCAACCGGGGGAGGCCTATGGCTACACCTTC. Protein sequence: CASSAQPGEAYGYTF.

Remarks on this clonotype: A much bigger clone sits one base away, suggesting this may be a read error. This chain's CDR3 is CSVEDLIGLEAFF. CDR3 DNA: TGCAGCGTTGAAGATCTTATTGGGCTTGAAGCTTTCTTT. This chain connects TRBV29-1 to TRBJ1-1; D is unresolved. Per germline, CDR1 SQVTM and CDR2 ANQGSEA. This CDR3 has 13 residues. Trimming pared 0 bases from V and 7 bases from J, leaving 12 bases between.

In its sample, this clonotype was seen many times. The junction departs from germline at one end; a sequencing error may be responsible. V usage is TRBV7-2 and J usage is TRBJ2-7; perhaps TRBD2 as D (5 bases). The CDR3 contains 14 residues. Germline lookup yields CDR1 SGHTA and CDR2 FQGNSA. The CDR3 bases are TGTGCCGGCAGCTTAGTGGAGAGGGCGAGGGAGCAGTACTTC. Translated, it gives CAGSLVERAREQYF.

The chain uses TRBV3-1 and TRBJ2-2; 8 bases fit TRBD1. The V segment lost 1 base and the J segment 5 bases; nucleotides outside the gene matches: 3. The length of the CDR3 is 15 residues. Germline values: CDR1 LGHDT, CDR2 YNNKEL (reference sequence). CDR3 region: CASSQAGGHTGELFF. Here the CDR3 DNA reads TGTGCCAGCAGCCAAGCAGGGGGCCATACCGGGGAGCTGTTTTTT. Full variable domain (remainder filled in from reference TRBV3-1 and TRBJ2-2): DTAVSQTPKYLVTQMGNDKSIKCEQNLGHDTMYWYKQDSKKFLKIMFSYNNKELIINETVPNRFSPKSPDKAHLNLHINSLELGDSAVYFCASSQAGGHTGELFFGEGSRLTVL.

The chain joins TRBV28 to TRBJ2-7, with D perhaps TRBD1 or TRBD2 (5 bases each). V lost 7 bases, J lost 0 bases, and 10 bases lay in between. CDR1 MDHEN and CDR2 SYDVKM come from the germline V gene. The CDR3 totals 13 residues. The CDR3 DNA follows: TGTGCCAGCAATTATGGGGGCTCCTACGAGCAGTACTTC. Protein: CASNYGGSYEQYF.

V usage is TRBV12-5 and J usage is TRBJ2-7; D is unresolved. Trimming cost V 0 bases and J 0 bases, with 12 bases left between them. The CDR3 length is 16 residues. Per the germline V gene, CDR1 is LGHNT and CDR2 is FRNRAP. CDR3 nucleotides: TGTGCTAGTGGTTTGGTAGGTCTCTTTGTCTCCTACGAGCAGTACTTC. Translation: CASGLVGLFVSYEQYF.

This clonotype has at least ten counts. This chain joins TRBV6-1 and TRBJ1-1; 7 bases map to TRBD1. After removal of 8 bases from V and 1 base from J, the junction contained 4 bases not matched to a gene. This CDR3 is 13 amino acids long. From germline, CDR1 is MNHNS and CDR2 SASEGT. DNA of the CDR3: TGTGCCAGCGTCAGGACAGGGAACACTGAAGCTTTCTTT. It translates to CASVRTGNTEAFF.

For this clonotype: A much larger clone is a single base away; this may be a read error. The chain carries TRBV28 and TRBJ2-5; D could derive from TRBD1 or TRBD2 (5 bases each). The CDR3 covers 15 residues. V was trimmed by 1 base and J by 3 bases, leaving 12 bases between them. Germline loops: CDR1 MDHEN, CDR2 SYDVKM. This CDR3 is CASSLFRGDKETQYF. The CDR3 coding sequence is TGTGCCAGCAGTTTATTTAGAGGGGATAAAGAGACCCAGTACTTC. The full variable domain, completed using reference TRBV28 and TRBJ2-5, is DVKVTQSSRYLVKRTGEKVFLECVQDMDHENMFWYRQDPGLGLRLIYFSYDVKMKEKGDIPEGYSVSREKKERFSLILESASTNQTSMYLCASSLFRGDKETQYFGPGTRLLVL.

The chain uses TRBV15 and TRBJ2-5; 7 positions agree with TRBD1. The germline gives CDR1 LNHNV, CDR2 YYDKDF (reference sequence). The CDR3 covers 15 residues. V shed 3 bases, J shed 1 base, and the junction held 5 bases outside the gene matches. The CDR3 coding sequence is TGTGCCACCAGCAGCTCCGGACAGGTCCAAGAGACCCAGTACTTC. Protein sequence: CATSSSGQVQETQYF.

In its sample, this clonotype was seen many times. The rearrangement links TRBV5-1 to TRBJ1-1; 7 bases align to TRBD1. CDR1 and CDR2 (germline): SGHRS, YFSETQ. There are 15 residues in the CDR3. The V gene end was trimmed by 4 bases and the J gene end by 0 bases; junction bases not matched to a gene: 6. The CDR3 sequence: CASSPQGPMNTEAFF. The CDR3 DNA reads TGCGCCAGCAGCCCACAGGGGCCTATGAACACTGAAGCTTTCTTT.

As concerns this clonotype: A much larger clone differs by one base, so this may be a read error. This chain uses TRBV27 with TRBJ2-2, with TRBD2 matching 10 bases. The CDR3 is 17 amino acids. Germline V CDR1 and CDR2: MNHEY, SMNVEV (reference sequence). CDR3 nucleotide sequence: TGTGCCAGCAGCCGCGGGTTAGCGGGAGGAAACACCGGGGAGCCGTTTTTT. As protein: CASSRGLAGGNTGEPFF.

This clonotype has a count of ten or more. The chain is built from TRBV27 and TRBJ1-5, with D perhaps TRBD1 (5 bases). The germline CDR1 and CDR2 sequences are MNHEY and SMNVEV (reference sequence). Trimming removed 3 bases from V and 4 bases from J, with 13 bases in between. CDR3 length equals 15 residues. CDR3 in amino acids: CASSFVGEGNQPQHF. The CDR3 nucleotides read TGTGCCAGCAGTTTCGTAGGGGAAGGGAATCAGCCCCAGCATTTT.

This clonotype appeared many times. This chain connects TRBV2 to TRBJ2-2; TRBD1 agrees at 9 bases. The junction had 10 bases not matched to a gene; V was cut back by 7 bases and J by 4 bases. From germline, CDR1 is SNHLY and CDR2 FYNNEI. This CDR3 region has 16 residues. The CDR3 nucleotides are TGTGCCAGCAAAGACCGGACAGGGGAGGTCACCGGGGAGCTGTTTTTT. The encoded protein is CASKDRTGEVTGELFF.

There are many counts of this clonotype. CDR3 sequence reads: CSATRGNQPQHF. DNA of the CDR3: TGCAGTGCTACCAGGGGGAATCAGCCCCAGCATTTT. This chain uses TRBV20-1 with TRBJ1-5, with 7 nucleotides matching TRBD1. The CDR3 has 12 amino acids. Per germline, CDR1 DFQATT and CDR2 SNEGSKA (reference sequence). Germline trimming cut 4 bases from V and 4 bases from J; bases unmatched to any gene: 1.

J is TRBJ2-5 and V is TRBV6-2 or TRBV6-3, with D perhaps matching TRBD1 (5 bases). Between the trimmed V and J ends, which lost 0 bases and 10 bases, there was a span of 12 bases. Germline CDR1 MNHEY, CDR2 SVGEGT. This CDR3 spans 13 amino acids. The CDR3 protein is CASSYSSGLGQYF. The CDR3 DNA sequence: TGTGCCAGCAGTTACTCGTCAGGGTTGGGCCAGTACTTC.

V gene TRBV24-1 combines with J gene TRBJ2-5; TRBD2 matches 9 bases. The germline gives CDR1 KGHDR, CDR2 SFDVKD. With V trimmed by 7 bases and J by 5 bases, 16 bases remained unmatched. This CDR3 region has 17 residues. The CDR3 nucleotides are TGTGCCACCAGCTCGATGACTAGCGGCCCCAGAGGGGAGACCCAGTACTTC. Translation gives CATSSMTSGPRGETQYF.

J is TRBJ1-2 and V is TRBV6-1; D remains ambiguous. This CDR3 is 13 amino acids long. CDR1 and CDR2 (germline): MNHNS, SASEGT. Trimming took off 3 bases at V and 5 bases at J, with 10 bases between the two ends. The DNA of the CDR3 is TGTGCCAGCAGTGATATAGGCGCTTATGGCTACACCTTC. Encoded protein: CASSDIGAYGYTF.

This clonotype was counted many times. The CDR3 protein is CASSYSMPGFQETQYF. The CDR3 DNA sequence: TGTGCCAGCAGTTACTCGATGCCAGGGTTTCAAGAGACCCAGTACTTC. The chain carries TRBV6-2 or TRBV6-3 and TRBJ2-5; D might be TRBD1 (5 bases). Trimming pared 0 bases from V and 2 bases from J, leaving 13 bases between. Per the germline V gene, CDR1 is MNHEY and CDR2 is SVGEGT. This CDR3 contains 16 residues.

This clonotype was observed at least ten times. The CDR3 sequence: CASSFGTGRTGELFF. Written as DNA, the CDR3 is TGTGCCAGCAGCTTCGGGACAGGGAGGACCGGGGAGCTGTTTTTT. The chain links TRBV7-8 to TRBJ2-2, with TRBD1 matching over 9 bases. The V gene's germline CDR1 is SGHVS and CDR2 FQNEAQ. Unmatched junction bases numbered 4, after V lost 3 bases and J lost 5 bases. The CDR3 sequence is 15 residues long.

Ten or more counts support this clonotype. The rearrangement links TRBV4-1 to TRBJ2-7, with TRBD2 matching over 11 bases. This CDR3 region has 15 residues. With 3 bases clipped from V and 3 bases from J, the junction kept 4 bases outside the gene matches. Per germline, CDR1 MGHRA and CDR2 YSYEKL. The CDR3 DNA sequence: TGCGCCAGCAGCCAGGGACTAGCGGACCTCTACGAGCAGTACTTC. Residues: CASSQGLADLYEQYF.

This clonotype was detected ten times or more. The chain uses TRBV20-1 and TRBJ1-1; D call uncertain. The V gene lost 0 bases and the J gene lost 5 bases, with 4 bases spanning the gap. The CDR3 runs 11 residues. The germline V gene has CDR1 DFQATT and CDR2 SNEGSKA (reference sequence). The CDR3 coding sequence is TGCAGTGCTAGAGATTTGACTGAAGCTTTCTTT. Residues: CSARDLTEAFF.

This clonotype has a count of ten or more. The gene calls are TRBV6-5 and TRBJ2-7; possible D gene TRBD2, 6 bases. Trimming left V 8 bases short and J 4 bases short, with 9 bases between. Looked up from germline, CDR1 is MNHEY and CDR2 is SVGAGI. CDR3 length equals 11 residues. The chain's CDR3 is CASRAGYEQYF. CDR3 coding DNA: TGTGCCAGCCGGGCGGGGTACGAGCAGTACTTC.

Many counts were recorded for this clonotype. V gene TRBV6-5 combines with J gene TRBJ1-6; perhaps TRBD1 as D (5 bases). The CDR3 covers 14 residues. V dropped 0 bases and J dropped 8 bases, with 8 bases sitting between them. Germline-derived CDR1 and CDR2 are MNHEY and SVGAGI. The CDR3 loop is CASSYSGEDSPLHF. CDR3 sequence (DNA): TGTGCCAGCAGTTACTCGGGGGAAGATTCACCCCTCCACTTT.

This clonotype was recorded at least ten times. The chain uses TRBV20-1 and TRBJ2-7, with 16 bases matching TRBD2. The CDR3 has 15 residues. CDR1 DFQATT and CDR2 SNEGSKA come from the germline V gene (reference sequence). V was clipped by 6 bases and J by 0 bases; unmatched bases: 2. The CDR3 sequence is CSAGTSGGASYEQYF. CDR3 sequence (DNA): TGCAGTGCCGGGACTAGCGGGGGGGCCTCCTACGAGCAGTACTTC.